These 27 T cell receptor beta chains originate from one sample sequenced in a study of T cells in tuberculosis. After thawing and overnight rest, PBMC were stained with GMM-loaded CD1B tetramer, viability dye and anti-CD3 for sorting. CD1B tetramers were loaded with Rhodococcus equi-derived C32 glucose monomycolate. Libraries were prepared by immunoSEQ multiplex PCR; TCRdb keeps only in-frame clonotypes and omits some of them. The sample lists more than 70,000 clones, roughly 90% occurring once. Sample: CD1b-GMM tetramer-negative cells sorted from PBMCs. These receptors originate from an adult woman with latent tuberculosis.

A word on this clone: A read error may account for a junction end that differs from germline. The same CDR3 also results from other DNA sequences found in this sample. The chain is built from TRBV10-2 and TRBJ1-6; D is possibly TRBD1 (6 bases). Germline V gene data show CDR1 as WSHSY and CDR2 as SAAADI. The CDR3 is 14 amino acids. Written as DNA, the CDR3 is TGCGCCAGCAGGAGGACAGACTATAATTCCCCCCTCCACTTT. This sequence encodes CASRRTDYNSPLHF.

This chain joins TRBV5-1 and TRBJ2-7; a weak D match, TRBD1 (6 bases). The CDR3 contains 13 residues. The ends were cut back, 0 bases at V and 5 bases at J, with 9 bases in the middle. Germline CDR1 and CDR2: SGHRS and YFSETQ. The CDR3 here is CASSLGTANEQYF. The CDR3 region has the DNA TGCGCCAGCAGCTTGGGGACAGCCAACGAGCAGTACTTC.

This clone was observed once. The V gene is TRBV19, the J gene TRBJ1-4; a possible D gene is TRBD1 (6 bases). The CDR3 runs to 15 residues. CDR1 and CDR2 from the germline V gene are LNHDA and SQIVND (reference sequence). V shed 5 bases and J shed 5 bases, with 15 bases lying between them. CDR3 sequence reads: CASSARVGANEKLFF. The DNA of the CDR3 is TGTGCCAGTAGTGCTCGCGTGGGGGCGAATGAAAAACTGTTTTTT.

The genes are TRBV5-1 and TRBJ1-1; D is unresolved. This CDR3 is built from 15 residues. The V end was cut by 4 bases, the J end by 1 base, with 14 bases between. Germline V gene data show CDR1 as SGHRS and CDR2 as YFSETQ. Written as DNA, the CDR3 is TGCGCCAGCAGCCAACGTGGAGGATGGAACACTGAAGCTTTCTTT. Amino acids: CASSQRGGWNTEAFF.

This chain links TRBV7-5 with TRBJ2-7; the listed D gene, TRBD1, was not tested against the DNA. TRBV7-5 is noted as a pseudogene. The CDR3 loop spans 20 amino acids. Here the CDR3 reads CVRSRPTRDRGGSRDYEQYV. CDR3 nucleotide sequence: TGTGTCAGAAGCCGACCGACCCGGGACAGGGGGGGTTCGAGGGACTACGAGCAGTACGTC.

CDR3 sequence: CASSLAGTGETQYF. The CDR3 region has the DNA TGTGCCAGCAGCTTGGCCGGGACAGGAGAGACCCAGTACTTC. V and J are TRBV5-5 and TRBJ2-5, with 8 bases that match TRBD1. The CDR3 totals 14 residues. CDR1 is SGHKS, CDR2 YYEKEE, per germline (reference sequence). Trimming removed 0 bases from V and 4 bases from J; junction bases left unmatched: 2.

This clone has a handful of counts. The chain employs TRBV6-6 and TRBJ2-7; perhaps TRBD2 as D (7 bases). Trimming took off 7 bases at V and 9 bases at J, with 19 bases between the two ends. CDR3 length: 13 amino acids. CDR1 and CDR2 from the germline V gene are MNHNY and SVGAGI (reference sequence). Written as DNA, the CDR3 is TGTGCCAGCATCTCCCGCGGGGGCGACTGGCAGTACTTC. Translated: CASISRGGDWQYF.

This clone was picked up a small number of times. The J gene is TRBJ2-7, the V gene TRBV4-1; 9 nucleotides line up with TRBD2. Trimming at V came to 1 base and at J to 7 bases, leaving 8 bases not matched to a gene. Germline V gene data show CDR1 as MGHRA and CDR2 as YSYEKL. The CDR3 is made up of 15 amino acids. CDR3 sequence reads: CASSQGPGLAMEQYF. The CDR3 nucleotides are TGCGCCAGCAGCCAAGGTCCGGGACTAGCTATGGAGCAGTACTTC.

Worth noting for this clone: The same CDR3 can be traced to other DNA sequences in this sample. The chain carries TRBV2 and TRBJ1-6; perhaps TRBD1 as D (5 bases). The CDR3 extends over 14 amino acids. V shed 8 bases and J shed 7 bases, with 15 bases lying between them. Per the germline V gene, CDR1 is SNHLY and CDR2 is FYNNEI. The CDR3 region is CASYRKTLNSPLHF. In DNA form, the CDR3 reads TGTGCCAGCTACAGGAAAACCCTAAATTCACCCCTCCACTTT.

The rearrangement uses TRBV11-3 and TRBJ2-1; TRBD2 is a possible D gene (5 bases). From germline, CDR1 is SGHNT and CDR2 YENEEA. The CDR3 totals 13 residues. V was cut by 4 bases and J by 7 bases, with 11 bases left in between. Written as DNA, the CDR3 is TGTGCCAGCAGCTCGAGGGTGGGGAATGAGCAGTTCTTC. It translates to CASSSRVGNEQFF.

The V gene is TRBV2, the J gene TRBJ2-2, with 12 bases aligning to TRBD2. The V and J ends lost 6 bases and 6 bases, in that order; junction bases with no gene match: 8. Germline V lookup: CDR1 SNHLY, CDR2 FYNNEI. The CDR3 loop spans 16 amino acids. CDR3 residues: CASRGVLAGGAGELFF. Written as DNA, the CDR3 is TGTGCCAGCAGAGGGGTCCTAGCGGGGGGGGCCGGGGAGCTGTTTTTT.

J is TRBJ2-2 and V is TRBV5-1; D gene uncertain. V dropped 1 base and J dropped 0 bases, with 7 bases sitting between them. CDR3 length: 15 residues. The V gene's germline CDR1 is SGHRS and CDR2 YFSETQ. CDR3 nucleotide sequence: TGCGCCAGCAGCTTGACAGCTACGAACACCGGGGAGCTGTTTTTT. This encodes CASSLTATNTGELFF.

The CDR3 region has the DNA TGTGCCCCCGGGGGGGGGACCCGTAGTGGCGAGCAGTACGTC. The encoded protein is CAPGGGTRSGEQYV. The chain combines TRBV10-3 with TRBJ2-7; 8 bases are shared with TRBD2. This CDR3 is 14 amino acids long. Germline trimming cut 11 bases from V and 6 bases from J; bases unmatched to any gene: 15. The germline CDR1 and CDR2 sequences are ENHRY and SYGVKD.

CDR3 sequence: CASSPHGGGGTEAFF. In DNA, the CDR3 is TGTGCCAGCAGCCCCCACGGCGGGGGAGGTACTGAAGCTTTCTTT. The chain joins TRBV9 to TRBJ1-1; weak D call: TRBD1 (5 bases). CDR1 and CDR2 (germline): SGDLS, YYNGEE. This CDR3 has 15 residues. V was clipped by 4 bases and J by 5 bases, with 18 bases between them. The whole variable domain, remainder taken from reference TRBV9 and TRBJ1-1, is DSGVTQTPKHLITATGQRVTLRCSPRSGDLSVYWYQQSLDQGLQFLIQYYNGEERAKGNILERFSAQQFPDLHSELNLSSLELGDSALYFCASSPHGGGGTEAFFGQGTRLTVV.

V gene TRBV6-5 combines with J gene TRBJ2-1; 8 bases are shared with TRBD2. Germline V lookup: CDR1 MNHEY, CDR2 SVGAGI. V lost 2 bases to trimming and J lost 4 bases; unmatched junction nucleotides: 7. The CDR3 extends over 16 amino acids. The CDR3 bases are TGTGCCAGCAGTTACGAGGGCGGGGGGAGATACAATGAGCAGTTCTTC. Amino acid sequence: CASSYEGGGRYNEQFF.

This clone has just one count. V gene TRBV19 combines with J gene TRBJ2-6; 12 bases are shared with TRBD1. Germline assignment: CDR1 LNHDA and CDR2 SQIVND (reference sequence). This CDR3 region has 18 residues. With 6 bases clipped from V and 1 base from J, the junction kept 7 bases outside the gene matches. The CDR3 loop reads CASSAQGQGASGANVLTF. In DNA, the CDR3 is TGTGCCAGTAGCGCCCAGGGACAGGGGGCATCTGGGGCCAACGTCCTGACTTTC.

This chain uses TRBV19 with TRBJ2-1, with a weak D call TRBD2 (6 bases). From germline, CDR1 is LNHDA and CDR2 SQIVND (reference sequence). CDR3 size: 15 residues. V lost 6 bases and J 2 bases, leaving 14 bases between the germline ends. The CDR3 DNA sequence: TGTGCCAGTAGGGGGGGATTAGGGCCCTACAATGAGCAGTTCTTC. It encodes CASRGGLGPYNEQFF.

This rearrangement joins TRBV18 to TRBJ1-1; tentative D call: TRBD1 (6 bases). The CDR3 covers 15 residues. The V end was cut by 0 bases, the J end by 5 bases, with 13 bases between. CDR1 and CDR2 from the germline V gene are KGHSH and LQKENI. Here the CDR3 reads CASSPPRQAWTEAFF. For the CDR3, the DNA is TGTGCCAGCTCACCACCGAGACAGGCTTGGACTGAAGCTTTCTTT.

The rearrangement uses TRBV27 and TRBJ1-5, with no clear D. The germline V and J ends were trimmed by 5 bases and 4 bases, with 9 bases remaining between them. The CDR3 spans 13 residues. Looked up from germline, CDR1 is MNHEY and CDR2 is SMNVEV (reference sequence). The CDR3 bases are TGTGCCAGCAGTCTTGACTGGAATCAGCCCCAGCATTTT. It encodes CASSLDWNQPQHF.

The count of this clone is one. The chain has TRBV15 and TRBJ2-1; 7 bases fit TRBD1. V lost 8 bases, J lost 4 bases, and 5 bases stayed unmatched. The germline gives CDR1 LNHNV, CDR2 YYDKDF (reference sequence). The length of the CDR3 is 13 residues. The CDR3 bases are TGTGCCACCCGGACAGGTCGGTACAATGAGCAGTTCTTC. This codes for CATRTGRYNEQFF. Full variable domain (missing parts from reference TRBV15 and TRBJ2-1): DAMVIQNPRYQVTQFGKPVTLSCSQTLNHNVMYWYQQKSSQAPKLLFHYYDKDFNNEADTPDNFQSRRPNTSFCFLDIRSPGLGDTAMYLCATRTGRYNEQFFGPGTRLTVL.

The V call is TRBV6-6, the J call TRBJ2-5, with TRBD2 matching 7 bases. The CDR3 is 14 residues long. Germline values: CDR1 MNHNY, CDR2 SVGAGI (reference sequence). The junction had 12 bases not matched to a gene; V was cut back by 7 bases and J by 7 bases. The CDR3 sequence: CASTPEGGRGTQYF. CDR3 nucleotides: TGTGCCAGCACCCCCGAGGGAGGGCGGGGGACCCAGTACTTC.

The rearrangement uses TRBV5-1 and TRBJ1-3; D ambiguous. The CDR3 is made up of 17 amino acids. V lost 0 bases, J lost 3 bases, and 16 bases lay in between. Germline CDR1 is SGHRS and CDR2 is YFSETQ. The CDR3 DNA is TGCGCCAGCAGCTTGGGCAGCGCATCTTCAATTGGAAACACCATATATTTT. It is translated as CASSLGSASSIGNTIYF.

This chain links TRBV4-3 with TRBJ1-2, with a weak D call TRBD1 (6 bases). Per the germline V gene, CDR1 is LGHNA and CDR2 is YSLEER. V was pared by 0 bases and J by 3 bases, with 11 bases between. This CDR3 spans 15 amino acids. The CDR3 DNA sequence: TGCGCCAGCAGCCAAGATCGGGGGGCGTACTATGGCTACACCTTC. This codes for CASSQDRGAYYGYTF.

The chain carries TRBV10-2 and TRBJ2-3, with 8 bases matching TRBD2. Trimming took 4 bases from V and 4 from J; bases not matched to a gene: 4. The CDR3 totals 14 residues. Germline values: CDR1 WSHSY, CDR2 SAAADI. CDR3 protein: CASSAETSADTQYF. CDR3 DNA: TGCGCCAGCAGTGCCGAGACTAGCGCAGATACGCAGTATTTT.

The chain is built from TRBV5-1 and TRBJ2-2; 7 nucleotides align to TRBD1. Germline CDR1 reads SGHRS; CDR2 reads YFSETQ. V lost 4 bases and J lost 7; bases outside the gene matches: 7. The CDR3 runs 14 residues. CDR3 coding DNA: TGCGCCAGCAGCCCGACAGGGTCCTACGGGGAGCTGTTTTTT. Encoded protein: CASSPTGSYGELFF.

V and J are TRBV9 and TRBJ2-5, with 9 nucleotides matching TRBD2. The germline V gene encodes CDR1 SGDLS and CDR2 YYNGEE. CDR3 length: 17 residues. V trimming: 0 bases; J trimming: 2 bases; junction bases outside the gene matches: 8. The CDR3, as DNA: TGTGCCAGCAGCGTAGGGCTAGCGGGGACAACACAAGAGACCCAGTACTTC. This gives the protein CASSVGLAGTTQETQYF.

The CDR3 bases are TGTGCCAGTAGTGGGGACAGGGGGCGATTCAACACTGAAGCTTTCTTT. Translated, it gives CASSGDRGRFNTEAFF. The chain is built from TRBV19 and TRBJ1-1, with 12 bases aligning to TRBD1. CDR3 length: 16 residues. V shed 5 bases and J 2 bases; nucleotides not matched to a gene: 6. Germline loops: CDR1 LNHDA, CDR2 SQIVND (reference sequence).